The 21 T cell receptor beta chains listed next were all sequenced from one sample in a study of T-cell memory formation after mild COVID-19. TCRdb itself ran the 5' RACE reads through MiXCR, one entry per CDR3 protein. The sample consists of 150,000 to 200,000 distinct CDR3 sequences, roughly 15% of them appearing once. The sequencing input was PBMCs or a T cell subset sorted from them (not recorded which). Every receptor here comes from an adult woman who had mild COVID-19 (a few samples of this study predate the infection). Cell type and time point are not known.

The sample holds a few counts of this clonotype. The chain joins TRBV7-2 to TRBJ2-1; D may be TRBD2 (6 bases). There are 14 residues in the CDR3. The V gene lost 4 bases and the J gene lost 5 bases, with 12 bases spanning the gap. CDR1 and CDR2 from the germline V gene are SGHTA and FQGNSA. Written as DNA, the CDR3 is TGTGCCAGCAGCTCGGCGCGGGGTCACAATGAGCAGTTCTTC. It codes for CASSSARGHNEQFF. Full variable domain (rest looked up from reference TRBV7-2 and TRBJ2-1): GAGVSQSPSNKVTEKGKDVELRCDPISGHTALYWYRQSLGQGLEFLIYFQGNSAPDKSGLPSDRFSAERTGGSVSTLTIQRTQQEDSAVYLCASSSARGHNEQFFGPGTRLTVL.

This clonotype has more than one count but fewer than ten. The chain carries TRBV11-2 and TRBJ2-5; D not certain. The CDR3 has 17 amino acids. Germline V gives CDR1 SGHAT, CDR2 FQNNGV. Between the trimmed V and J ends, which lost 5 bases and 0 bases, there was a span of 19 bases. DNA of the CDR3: TGTGCCAGCAGCCCCCCCCTGCGGCCGGCGTACCAAGAGACCCAGTACTTC. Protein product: CASSPPLRPAYQETQYF.

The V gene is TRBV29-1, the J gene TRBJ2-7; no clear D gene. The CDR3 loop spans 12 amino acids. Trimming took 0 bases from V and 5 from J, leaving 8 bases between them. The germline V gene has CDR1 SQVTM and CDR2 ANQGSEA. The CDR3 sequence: CSVEEPRNEQYF. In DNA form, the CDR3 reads TGCAGCGTTGAAGAGCCGAGGAACGAGCAGTACTTC.

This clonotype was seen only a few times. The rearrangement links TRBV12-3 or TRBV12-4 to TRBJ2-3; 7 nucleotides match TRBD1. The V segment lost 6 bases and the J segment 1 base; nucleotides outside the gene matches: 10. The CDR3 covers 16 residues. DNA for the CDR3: TGTGCCAGCAGACTAGGGGGCTCCCTAGGCACAGATACGCAGTATTTT. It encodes CASRLGGSLGTDTQYF.

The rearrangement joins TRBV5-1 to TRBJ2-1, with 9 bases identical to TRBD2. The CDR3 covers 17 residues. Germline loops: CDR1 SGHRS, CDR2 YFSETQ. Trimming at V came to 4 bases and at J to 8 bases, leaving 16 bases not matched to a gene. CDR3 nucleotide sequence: TGCGCCAGCAGCCAGACTAGCGGCAATCCTGTCGCGGATGAGCAGTTCTTC. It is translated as CASSQTSGNPVADEQFF.

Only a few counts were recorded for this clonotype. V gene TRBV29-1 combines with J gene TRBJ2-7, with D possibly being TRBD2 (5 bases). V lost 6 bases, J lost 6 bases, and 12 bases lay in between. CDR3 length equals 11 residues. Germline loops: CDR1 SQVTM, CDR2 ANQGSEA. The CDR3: CSVGRDGEQYF. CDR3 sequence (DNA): TGCAGCGTGGGGAGAGACGGCGAGCAGTACTTC.

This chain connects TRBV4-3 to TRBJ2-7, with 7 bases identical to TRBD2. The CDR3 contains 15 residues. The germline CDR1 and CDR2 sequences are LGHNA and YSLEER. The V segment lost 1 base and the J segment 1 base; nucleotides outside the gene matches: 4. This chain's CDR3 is CASSQAGGGSYEQYF. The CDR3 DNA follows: TGCGCCAGCAGCCAAGCTGGGGGGGGGTCCTACGAGCAGTACTTC.

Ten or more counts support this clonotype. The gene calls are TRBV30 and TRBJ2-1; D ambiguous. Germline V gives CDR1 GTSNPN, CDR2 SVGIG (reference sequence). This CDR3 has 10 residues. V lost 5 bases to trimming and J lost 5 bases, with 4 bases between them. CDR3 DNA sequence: TGTGCCTGGGGGGACAATGAGCAGTTCTTC. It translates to CAWGDNEQFF.

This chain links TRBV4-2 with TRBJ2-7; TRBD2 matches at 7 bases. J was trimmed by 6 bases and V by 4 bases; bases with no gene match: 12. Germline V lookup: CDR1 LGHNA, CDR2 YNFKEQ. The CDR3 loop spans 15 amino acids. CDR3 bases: TGTGCCAGCAGCCCTACCGGACTAGAAGGGCGCGAGCAGTACTTC. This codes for CASSPTGLEGREQYF.

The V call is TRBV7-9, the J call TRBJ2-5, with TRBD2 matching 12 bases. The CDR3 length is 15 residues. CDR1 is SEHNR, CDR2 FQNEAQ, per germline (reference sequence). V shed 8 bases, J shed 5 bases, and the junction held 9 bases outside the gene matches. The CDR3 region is CASCSPSGGEETQYF. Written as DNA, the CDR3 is TGTGCCAGCTGCTCCCCTAGCGGGGGGGAGGAGACCCAGTACTTC.

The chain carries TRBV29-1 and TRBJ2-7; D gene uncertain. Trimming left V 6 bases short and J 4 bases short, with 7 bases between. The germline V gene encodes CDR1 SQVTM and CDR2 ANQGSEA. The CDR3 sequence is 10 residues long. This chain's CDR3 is CSVQEYEQYF. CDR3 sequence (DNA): TGCAGCGTCCAGGAATACGAGCAGTACTTC.

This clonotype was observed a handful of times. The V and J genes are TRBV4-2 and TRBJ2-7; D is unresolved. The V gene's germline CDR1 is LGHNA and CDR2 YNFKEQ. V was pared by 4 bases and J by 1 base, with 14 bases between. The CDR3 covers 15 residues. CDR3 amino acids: CASSLEEGDSYEQYF. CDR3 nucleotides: TGTGCCAGCAGCCTAGAAGAAGGAGATTCCTACGAGCAGTACTTC.

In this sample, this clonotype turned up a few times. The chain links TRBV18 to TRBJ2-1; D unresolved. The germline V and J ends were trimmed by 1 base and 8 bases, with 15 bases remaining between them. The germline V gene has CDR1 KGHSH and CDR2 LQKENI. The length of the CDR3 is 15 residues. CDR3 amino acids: CASSPQVGWYDEQFF. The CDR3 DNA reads TGTGCCAGCTCACCACAGGTGGGGTGGTACGATGAGCAGTTCTTC.

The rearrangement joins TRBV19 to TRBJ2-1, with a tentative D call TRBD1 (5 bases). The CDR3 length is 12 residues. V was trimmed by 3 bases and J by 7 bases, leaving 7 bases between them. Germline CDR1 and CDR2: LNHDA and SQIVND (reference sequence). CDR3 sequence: CASSMGQNEQFF. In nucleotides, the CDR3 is TGTGCCAGTAGTATGGGGCAGAATGAGCAGTTCTTC.

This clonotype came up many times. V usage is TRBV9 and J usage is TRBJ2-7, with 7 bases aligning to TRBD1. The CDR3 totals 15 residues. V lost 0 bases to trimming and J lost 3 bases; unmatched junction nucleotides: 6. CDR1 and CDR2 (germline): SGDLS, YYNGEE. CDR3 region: CASSVEGTAHYEQYF. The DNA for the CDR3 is TGTGCCAGCAGCGTAGAGGGGACAGCACACTACGAGCAGTACTTC.

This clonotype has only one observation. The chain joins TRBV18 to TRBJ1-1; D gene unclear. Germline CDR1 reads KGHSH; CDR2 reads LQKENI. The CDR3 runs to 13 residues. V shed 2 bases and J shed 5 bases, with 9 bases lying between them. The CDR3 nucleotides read TGTGCCAGCTCACCATTGTGGGGAACTGAAGCTTTCTTT. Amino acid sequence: CASSPLWGTEAFF.

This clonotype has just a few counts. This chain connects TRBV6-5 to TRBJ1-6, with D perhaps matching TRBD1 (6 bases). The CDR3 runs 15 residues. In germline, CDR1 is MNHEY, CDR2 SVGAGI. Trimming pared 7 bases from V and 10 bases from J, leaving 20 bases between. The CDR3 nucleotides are TGTGCCAGCACCCTTACGGGGGGGGCAAGATCACCCCTCCACTTT. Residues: CASTLTGGARSPLHF.

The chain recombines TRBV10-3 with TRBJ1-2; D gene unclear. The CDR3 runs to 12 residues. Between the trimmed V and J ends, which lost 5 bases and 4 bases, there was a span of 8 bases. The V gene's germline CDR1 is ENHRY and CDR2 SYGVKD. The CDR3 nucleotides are TGTGCCATCAGTCCTAAGGGCTATGGCTACACCTTC. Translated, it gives CAISPKGYGYTF.

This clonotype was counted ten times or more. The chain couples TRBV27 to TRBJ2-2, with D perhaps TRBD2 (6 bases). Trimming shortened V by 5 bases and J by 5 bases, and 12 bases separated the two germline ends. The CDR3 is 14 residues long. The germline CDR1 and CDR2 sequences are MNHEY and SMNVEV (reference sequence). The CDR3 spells CASSAGRLTGELFF. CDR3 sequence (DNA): TGTGCCAGCAGTGCGGGGAGGTTGACCGGGGAGCTGTTTTTT.

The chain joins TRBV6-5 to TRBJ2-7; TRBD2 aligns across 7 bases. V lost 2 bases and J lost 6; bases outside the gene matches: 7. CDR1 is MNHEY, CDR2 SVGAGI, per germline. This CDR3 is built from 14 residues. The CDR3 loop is CASSYRRGDGEQYF. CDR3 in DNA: TGTGCCAGCAGTTACCGCCGGGGGGACGGCGAGCAGTACTTC.

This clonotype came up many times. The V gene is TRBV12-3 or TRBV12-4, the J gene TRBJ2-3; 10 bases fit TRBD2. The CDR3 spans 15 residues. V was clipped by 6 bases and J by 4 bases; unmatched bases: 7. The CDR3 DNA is TGTGCCAGCAGAGCTAGCGGGAGTCACCCAGATACGCAGTATTTT. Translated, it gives CASRASGSHPDTQYF.